What follows are 31 T cell receptor beta chains derived from one specimen sequenced in a study of beta chain features in type 1 diabetes (dated by TCRdb to between 2017 and 2018). Overall study results and their limits: Type 1 diabetes patients showed a moderate but significant shortening of TCRB CDR3 length in all four CD4+ subsets.

These receptors' targets are unknown. Receptor amplification or capture employed the immunoSEQ multiplex PCR assay. The High Capacity cDNA Reverse Transcription Kit was used to reverse transcribe all of the isolated RNA, meaning that expressed TCRB transcripts were what got sequenced. Sourced from immuneACCESS, this table was stored by TCRdb with only in-frame sequences that have V and J called. A share of the clones is absent; for the studies checked, an unresolved V gene accounts for under half, and the remainder has no known explanation. The sample table records over 300,000 clones; around 8.5% of these occur just once. Roughly 1% of the sample comes from the top ten. The sequenced material came from central memory CD4+ T cells from blood. The source of these receptors is a man aged 25 to 45 with type 1 diabetes.

This clone was found a few times. The chain combines TRBV27 with TRBJ2-2; tentative D call: TRBD2 (6 bases). Germline assignment: CDR1 MNHEY and CDR2 SMNVEV (reference sequence). The V end was cut by 3 bases, the J end by 7 bases, with 12 bases between. The length of the CDR3 is 14 residues. CDR3 sequence reads: CASSFSRLGGELFF. The CDR3 coding sequence is TGTGCCAGCAGTTTTTCCCGACTAGGCGGGGAGCTGTTTTTT.

This clone was observed a handful of times. This chain joins TRBV5-1 and TRBJ1-5, with 8 bases lining up with TRBD1. The CDR3 has 15 residues. V gave up 4 bases and J gave up 2 bases; unmatched junction bases: 5. The V gene's germline CDR1 is SGHRS and CDR2 YFSETQ. The CDR3 region is CASSLTGVGNQPQHF. CDR3 nucleotide sequence: TGCGCCAGCAGCCTGACAGGGGTTGGCAATCAGCCCCAGCATTTT.

This clone was counted ten times or more. This chain links TRBV10-3 with TRBJ1-5; a possible D gene is TRBD1 (5 bases). The CDR3 is made up of 14 amino acids. V dropped 4 bases and J dropped 0 bases, with 7 bases sitting between them. Germline V CDR1 and CDR2: ENHRY, SYGVKD. The CDR3 region has the DNA TGTGCCATCAGTGCAGGGACTAGCAATCAGCCCCAGCATTTT. Its translation: CAISAGTSNQPQHF.

This clone appeared a few times. J is TRBJ1-2 and V is TRBV5-1, with D unresolved. Per germline, CDR1 SGHRS and CDR2 YFSETQ. The length of the CDR3 is 13 residues. V was cut by 4 bases and J by 6 bases, with 13 bases left in between. Written as DNA, the CDR3 is TGCGCCAGCAGCCCCGAGGACCCCGATGGCTACACCTTC. Translation gives CASSPEDPDGYTF. The full variable domain, rest sourced from reference TRBV5-1 and TRBJ1-2, is KAGVTQTPRYLIKTRGQQVTLSCSPISGHRSVSWYQQTPGQGLQFLFEYFSETQRNKGNFPGRFSGRQFSNSRSEMNVSTLELGDSALYLCASSPEDPDGYTFGSGTRLTVV.

This clone was observed a few times. This chain links TRBV6-6 with TRBJ1-4; no firm D call. The germline V gene encodes CDR1 MNHNY and CDR2 SVGAGI (reference sequence). The CDR3 runs 11 residues. V was trimmed by 8 bases and J by 7 bases, leaving 8 bases between them. CDR3: CASSPGEKLFF. The DNA for the CDR3 is TGTGCCAGCTCCCCCGGTGAAAAACTGTTTTTT.

The V call is TRBV11-3, the J call TRBJ2-1; D possibly corresponds to TRBD1 (6 bases). CDR1 is SGHNT, CDR2 YENEEA, per germline. CDR3 length: 14 amino acids. Deletions cut 1 base from V and 7 bases from J, with 11 bases between. CDR3 nucleotides: TGTGCCAGCAGCTTAGTTGGGGACACTAATGAGCAGTTCTTC. Amino acid sequence: CASSLVGDTNEQFF.

This clone has more than one count but fewer than ten. The rearrangement joins TRBV6-6 to TRBJ1-1; D is unclear. From germline, CDR1 is MNHNY and CDR2 SVGAGI (reference sequence). V was cut by 10 bases and J by 1 base, with 10 bases left in between. The CDR3 extends over 12 amino acids. CDR3 sequence: CATRKRNTEAFF. The CDR3 DNA reads TGTGCCACCCGAAAGAGGAACACTGAAGCTTTCTTT.

This clone was detected many times. V gene TRBV7-2 combines with J gene TRBJ2-1; no firm D call. The CDR3 has 13 amino acids. Germline V gene data show CDR1 as SGHTA and CDR2 as FQGNSA. V lost 0 bases and J lost 8, with 8 bases in between. CDR3: CASSLAFGDEQFF. In DNA form, the CDR3 reads TGTGCCAGCAGCTTAGCGTTCGGTGATGAGCAGTTCTTC. The full variable domain, completed using reference TRBV7-2 and TRBJ2-1, is GAGVSQSPSNKVTEKGKDVELRCDPISGHTALYWYRQSLGQGLEFLIYFQGNSAPDKSGLPSDRFSAERTGGSVSTLTIQRTQQEDSAVYLCASSLAFGDEQFFGPGTRLTVL.

This clone was observed a few times. CDR3 sequence: CAWRKGQKYQETQYF. Here the CDR3 DNA reads TGTGCCTGGAGGAAGGGACAAAAGTACCAAGAGACCCAGTACTTC. V gene TRBV30 combines with J gene TRBJ2-5, with TRBD1 as a possible D gene (6 bases). In germline, CDR1 is GTSNPN, CDR2 SVGIG (reference sequence). The CDR3 runs 15 residues. Trimming shortened V by 3 bases and J by 0 bases, and 14 bases separated the two germline ends.

In its sample, this clone was seen a few times. J is TRBJ2-1 and V is TRBV29-1, with D possibly being TRBD1 (6 bases). Trimming stripped 4 bases from V and 10 bases from J, with 14 bases between. Germline CDR1 reads SQVTM; CDR2 reads ANQGSEA. CDR3 length: 12 residues. The CDR3 region has the DNA TGCAGCGTTGGGGACATAGGATTAGAGCAGTTCTTC. Translation gives CSVGDIGLEQFF.

This clone turned up a few times. Other DNA sequences in the sample encode the same CDR3. The chain uses TRBV9 and TRBJ1-1; unclear D gene. With 0 bases removed from V and 3 bases from J, the gap between germline ends came to 6 bases. Germline values: CDR1 SGDLS, CDR2 YYNGEE. The CDR3 loop spans 13 amino acids. CDR3 coding DNA: TGTGCCAGCAGCGTAGATGGGGACACTGAAGCTTTCTTT. Its translation: CASSVDGDTEAFF.

The chain employs TRBV5-1 and TRBJ1-2, with D possibly being TRBD1 (6 bases). Germline values: CDR1 SGHRS, CDR2 YFSETQ. Trimming removed 1 base from V and 8 bases from J, with 18 bases in between. The CDR3 is 15 amino acids. The CDR3 DNA is TGCGCCAGCAGCTTGTGGGCAGGGGAAGAAGAAGGCTACACCTTC. Translating gives CASSLWAGEEEGYTF. Drawing the rest from reference TRBV5-1 and TRBJ1-2, the complete variable domain is KAGVTQTPRYLIKTRGQQVTLSCSPISGHRSVSWYQQTPGQGLQFLFEYFSETQRNKGNFPGRFSGRQFSNSRSEMNVSTLELGDSALYLCASSLWAGEEEGYTFGSGTRLTVV.

V and J are TRBV7-9 and TRBJ2-3; 7 bases are shared with TRBD1. The V gene's germline CDR1 is SEHNR and CDR2 FQNEAQ (reference sequence). CDR3 length: 14 amino acids. V dropped 3 bases and J dropped 6; count of bases not matched to a gene: 6. The DNA for the CDR3 is TGTGCCAGCAGCTTTTCAGGGGGTACGGATACGCAGTATTTT. As protein: CASSFSGGTDTQYF.

The V call is TRBV5-4, the J call TRBJ1-1, with a possible D match to TRBD1 (5 bases). CDR1 and CDR2 from the germline V gene are SGHNT and YYREEE (reference sequence). V was trimmed by 4 bases and J by 0 bases, leaving 13 bases between them. The CDR3 has 15 amino acids. DNA for the CDR3: TGTGCCAGCAGCCGGACATTCACAATGAACACTGAAGCTTTCTTT. This gives the protein CASSRTFTMNTEAFF.

The rearrangement links TRBV28 to TRBJ1-2; TRBD1 might be the D (5 bases). The CDR3 length is 14 residues. Germline V lookup: CDR1 MDHEN, CDR2 SYDVKM. V was trimmed by 7 bases and J by 4 bases, leaving 16 bases between them. Here the CDR3 DNA reads TGTGCCAGCACGCCGGGGCAGGTCCCCTATGGCTACACCTTC. This encodes CASTPGQVPYGYTF.

This clone was counted a few times. This CDR3 is also generated by other DNA sequences in the sample. The rearrangement joins TRBV6-5 to TRBJ1-2, with TRBD1 matching 7 bases. The CDR3 length is 16 residues. Looked up from germline, CDR1 is MNHEY and CDR2 is SVGAGI. J lost 1 base, V lost 0 bases, and 5 bases had no gene match. CDR3 nucleotide sequence: TGTGCCAGCAGTTACTCCGGGACAGAGAATAACTATGGCTACACCTTC. Its translation: CASSYSGTENNYGYTF.

This clone was seen a handful of times. V is TRBV30 and J is TRBJ1-1; D is undetermined. Germline V gene sequence: CDR1 GTSNPN, CDR2 SVGIG (reference sequence). V lost 7 bases and J 5 bases, leaving 11 bases between the germline ends. The CDR3 extends over 11 amino acids. Here the CDR3 DNA reads TGTGCCTTAGGAAGGACTACTGAAGCTTTCTTT. Its translation is CALGRTTEAFF.

This clone was counted at least ten times. The V gene is TRBV25-1, the J gene TRBJ2-7, with 9 positions matching TRBD2. After removal of 3 bases from V and 3 bases from J, the junction contained 3 bases not matched to a gene. From germline, CDR1 is MGHDK and CDR2 SYGVNS. CDR3 length: 14 amino acids. The CDR3 sequence is CASSDPSGVYEQYF. CDR3 DNA sequence: TGTGCCAGCAGTGACCCTAGCGGGGTCTACGAGCAGTACTTC.

The V call is TRBV4-3, the J call TRBJ1-2; 9 bases fit TRBD1. V gave up 0 bases and J gave up 3 bases; unmatched junction bases: 2. From germline, CDR1 is LGHNA and CDR2 YSLEER. This CDR3 comprises 15 residues. Here the CDR3 reads CASSQEGQGHYGYTF. In DNA form, the CDR3 reads TGCGCCAGCAGCCAAGAGGGACAGGGACACTATGGCTACACCTTC.

This clone was picked up many times. The CDR3 region is CSVYVSGTGELFF. In DNA, the CDR3 is TGCAGCGTTTACGTCAGTGGCACCGGGGAGCTGTTTTTT. V and J are TRBV29-1 and TRBJ2-2; D is ambiguous. The V and J ends lost 5 bases and 4 bases respectively, with 11 bases between them. This CDR3 region has 13 residues. The germline V gene has CDR1 SQVTM and CDR2 ANQGSEA.

The chain has TRBV2 and TRBJ1-3, with unresolved D. CDR1 is SNHLY, CDR2 FYNNEI, per germline. V lost 4 bases, J lost 5 bases, and 9 bases lay in between. The CDR3 extends over 13 amino acids. CDR3 amino acids: CASSVEGRNTIYF. CDR3 sequence (DNA): TGTGCCAGCAGTGTTGAAGGTAGAAACACCATATATTTT.

The chain links TRBV6-5 to TRBJ2-3, with 10 nucleotides matching TRBD1. Germline CDR1 is MNHEY and CDR2 is SVGAGI. Unmatched junction bases numbered 5, after V lost 4 bases and J lost 4 bases. This CDR3 is 15 amino acids long. CDR3 in DNA: TGTGCCAGCAGTTCAACCGGGACAGGGGCAGATACGCAGTATTTT. It codes for CASSSTGTGADTQYF.

V and J are TRBV5-5 and TRBJ1-2, with a possible D match to TRBD1 (5 bases). Germline V gene data show CDR1 as SGHKS and CDR2 as YYEKEE (reference sequence). The CDR3 covers 13 residues. Trimming took 2 bases from V and 5 from J, leaving 10 bases between them. As DNA, the CDR3 is TGTGCCAGCAGCTTAGAAAGGGGATATGGCTACACCTTC. This translates into CASSLERGYGYTF. Variable domain in full (rest from reference TRBV5-5 and TRBJ1-2): DAGVTQSPTHLIKTRGQQVTLRCSPISGHKSVSWYQQVLGQGPQFIFQYYEKEERGRGNFPDRFSARQFPNYSSELNVNALLLGDSALYLCASSLERGYGYTFGSGTRLTVV.

This chain links TRBV5-1 with TRBJ2-3; tentatively, D is TRBD1 (6 bases). The CDR3 has 14 amino acids. V lost 4 bases and J lost 6, with 15 bases in between. CDR1 and CDR2 from the germline V gene are SGHRS and YFSETQ. As DNA, the CDR3 is TGCGCCAGCAGCGCAACCAAAAGGGGGGATACGCAGTATTTT. Its translation: CASSATKRGDTQYF.

This sequence joins TRBV20-1 and TRBJ1-1; D is unclear. Per the germline V gene, CDR1 is DFQATT and CDR2 is SNEGSKA (reference sequence). The CDR3 has 10 residues. Deletions cut 5 bases from V and 7 bases from J, with 8 bases between. In DNA form, the CDR3 reads TGCAGTGCTTTACAGCATGAAGCTTTCTTT. This gives the protein CSALQHEAFF.

This chain connects TRBV7-9 to TRBJ2-3, with TRBD1 as a possible D gene (5 bases). Germline CDR1 is SEHNR and CDR2 is FQNEAQ (reference sequence). The V end was cut by 4 bases, the J end by 2 bases, with 13 bases between. The CDR3 totals 15 residues. CDR3 amino acids: CASSSRAGFTDTQYF. The CDR3 bases are TGTGCCAGCAGCTCCCGGGCAGGGTTCACAGATACGCAGTATTTT.

The rearrangement links TRBV7-2 to TRBJ2-1, with TRBD2 matching over 13 bases. J gave up 8 bases and V 0 bases, and 7 bases lay outside the gene matches. The CDR3 has 17 residues. CDR1 is SGHTA, CDR2 FQGNSA, per germline. In DNA, the CDR3 is TGTGCCAGCAGCTTAGCCCAACTAGCGGGGGGGCAATATGAGCAGTTCTTC. Amino acid sequence: CASSLAQLAGGQYEQFF.

This clone has a handful of counts. This chain joins TRBV7-9 and TRBJ2-3; D unclear. The germline V and J ends were trimmed by 5 bases and 1 base, with 13 bases remaining between them. This CDR3 is built from 15 residues. The germline V gene encodes CDR1 SEHNR and CDR2 FQNEAQ (reference sequence). The CDR3, as DNA: TGTGCCAGCAGCGGGGAACTGATACGCACAGATACGCAGTATTTT. This translates into CASSGELIRTDTQYF.

The chain carries TRBV6-5 and TRBJ2-7; D unclear. Trimming stripped 0 bases from V and 0 bases from J, with 12 bases between. Germline CDR1 and CDR2: MNHEY and SVGAGI. This CDR3 contains 16 residues. CDR3 in amino acids: CASSYSVFSNSYEQYF. Written as DNA, the CDR3 is TGTGCCAGCAGTTACTCGGTCTTCTCAAACTCCTACGAGCAGTACTTC.

The V gene is TRBV7-2, the J gene TRBJ2-1; 7 nucleotides agree with TRBD2. Looked up from germline, CDR1 is SGHTA and CDR2 is FQGNSA. The trim removed 3 bases at V and 7 bases at J, leaving 18 bases unmatched. The CDR3 has 18 residues. CDR3 loop: CASSFPERGGESWNEQFF. DNA of the CDR3: TGTGCCAGCAGCTTCCCTGAACGGGGAGGGGAGTCCTGGAATGAGCAGTTCTTC.

The rearrangement uses TRBV28 and TRBJ2-7, with D possibly TRBD1 on 6 matching bases. CDR3 length equals 13 residues. In germline, CDR1 is MDHEN, CDR2 SYDVKM. V was clipped by 6 bases and J by 6 bases, with 15 bases between them. In nucleotides, the CDR3 is TGTGCCAGCAGACGGACAGTCTCCCGCGAGCAGTACTTC. As protein: CASRRTVSREQYF.